This T cell receptor (beta chain) derives from a study of identical twins. This clonotype was seen many times. The CDR3 length is 14 residues. Per the germline V gene, CDR1 is SGHVS and CDR2 is FQNEAQ. Germline trimming cut 1 base from V and 3 bases from J; bases unmatched to any gene: 2. MiXCR, run by TCRdb on the 5' RACE reads, gives a single entry per CDR3 protein. The sample has 690,000 or so distinct CDR3 sequences; over 5% are singletons. The TCR was taken from a man aged 18-30 years in good health. What was sequenced was naive T cells sorted from blood. The rearrangement links TRBV7-8 to TRBJ2-5, with TRBD2 matching over 7 bases. In nucleotides, the CDR3 is TGTGCCAGCAGCTTAGAGACTAGCAAAGAGACCCAGTACTTC. As protein: CASSLETSKETQYF.